These T cell receptor beta chains were read from a single sample in a study of T cells in Graves' hyperthyroidism and ophthalmopathy. MiXCR was run by TCRdb on the multiplex PCR reads, yielding one entry per CDR3 protein. The repertoire includes approximately 690,000 distinct CDR3 sequences, 20% to 25% of them detected once, and 34% sits in the top ten. Sequencing was carried out using blood. The receptors were sampled from a man aged 25-40 years with Graves' ophthalmopathy. The CDR3 runs from the conserved cysteine through the conserved F or W. A D gene is named only where the DNA matches it firmly. The size of a clone is reported for some rows only, either as once, few or many, or as a class for expanded clones.

>-|TRBV12-3/TRBV12-4|TRBJ2-7|12|many
TGTGCCACCTCCATCAGGGAAGGCGAGCAGTACTTC
CATSIREGEQYF
>-|TRBV27|TRBJ2-7|15|-
TGTGCCAGCAGTTTCGACCGGGGGAGCTCCTACGAGCAGTACTTC
CASSFDRGSSYEQYF
>TRBD2|TRBV4-1|TRBJ2-2|15|-
TGCGCCAGCAGCCAAAATAGCGGGACCTCCGGGGAGCTGTTTTTT
CASSQNSGTSGELFF
>-|TRBV7-6|TRBJ2-2|15|-
TGTGCCAGCAGTAACGTAGGGACAAGCACCGGGGAGCTGTTTTTT
CASSNVGTSTGELFF
>TRBD1|TRBV28|TRBJ2-7|16|many
TGTGCCAGCAGTTTGGTTCGGACAGGACACCCTATTACGCAGTACTTC
CASSLVRTGHPITQYF
>-|TRBV20-1|TRBJ2-7|15|many
TGCAGTGCTAGAAAGACCGGGACAACGGACTACGAGCAGTACTTC
CSARKTGTTDYEQYF
>TRBD1|TRBV28|TRBJ2-7|14|-
TGTGCCAGCAGTTTAGTTTCCGGACAGGGTCAGCAGTACTTC
CASSLVSGQGQQYF
>-|TRBV20-1|TRBJ1-1|14|few
TGCAGTGCCGCCATAGGGGGGGGGAACACTGAAGCTTTCTTT
CSAAIGGGNTEAFF
>-|TRBV20-1|TRBJ2-6|17|-
TGCAGTGCTAGAGATAAGGCTCTGAGCTCTGGGGCCAACGTCCTGACTTTC
CSARDKALSSGANVLTF
>TRBD2|TRBV29-1|TRBJ2-1|16|few
TGCAGCGTTGCGTCTGGGTGGGCTAGCGGTTACAATGAGCAGTTCTTC
CSVASGWASGYNEQFF
>-|TRBV10-3|TRBJ1-5|19|many
TGTGCCATCAGTGGATCCCGAAACGGAGGGGGAGGCGGCAATCAGCCCCAGCATTTT
CAISGSRNGGGGGNQPQHF